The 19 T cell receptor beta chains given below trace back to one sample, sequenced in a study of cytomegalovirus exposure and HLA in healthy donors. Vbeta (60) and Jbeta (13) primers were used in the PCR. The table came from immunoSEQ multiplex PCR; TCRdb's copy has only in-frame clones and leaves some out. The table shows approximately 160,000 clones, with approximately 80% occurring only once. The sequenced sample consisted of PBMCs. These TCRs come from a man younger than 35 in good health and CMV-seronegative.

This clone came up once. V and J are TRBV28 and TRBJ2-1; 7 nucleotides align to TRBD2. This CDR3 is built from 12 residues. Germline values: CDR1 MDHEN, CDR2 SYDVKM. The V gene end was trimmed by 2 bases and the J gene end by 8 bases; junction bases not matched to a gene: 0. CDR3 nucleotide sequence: TGTGCCAGCAGTTTAGCGGGAGATGAGCAGTTCTTC. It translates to CASSLAGDEQFF.

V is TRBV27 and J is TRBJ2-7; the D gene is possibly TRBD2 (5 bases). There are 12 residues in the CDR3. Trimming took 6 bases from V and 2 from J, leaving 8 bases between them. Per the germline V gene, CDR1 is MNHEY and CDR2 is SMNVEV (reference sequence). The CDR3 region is CASSGGTYEQYF. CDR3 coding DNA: TGTGCCAGCAGCGGAGGAACCTACGAGCAGTACTTC.

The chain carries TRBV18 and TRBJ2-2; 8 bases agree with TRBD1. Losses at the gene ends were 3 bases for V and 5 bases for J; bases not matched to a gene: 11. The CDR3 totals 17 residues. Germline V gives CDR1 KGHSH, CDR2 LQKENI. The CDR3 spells CASSPKIGQGLTGELFF. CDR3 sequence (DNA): TGTGCCAGCTCACCGAAAATAGGACAGGGATTAACCGGGGAGCTGTTTTTT.

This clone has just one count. Written as DNA, the CDR3 is TGCGCCAGCAGCGACAACAGGATCTCCTACGAGCAGTACTTC. Its translation: CASSDNRISYEQYF. The rearrangement links TRBV10-2 to TRBJ2-7; D is possibly TRBD1 (5 bases). Trimming cost V 6 bases and J 0 bases, with 12 bases left between them. This CDR3 is 14 amino acids long. Germline assignment: CDR1 WSHSY and CDR2 SAAADI.

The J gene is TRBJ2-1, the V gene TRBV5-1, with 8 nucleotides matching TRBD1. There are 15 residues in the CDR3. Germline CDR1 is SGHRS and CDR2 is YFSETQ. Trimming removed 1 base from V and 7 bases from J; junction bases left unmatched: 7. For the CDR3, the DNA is TGCGCCAGCAGCTTGTTCGCGGGGACAGGAAATGAGCAGTTCTTC. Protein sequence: CASSLFAGTGNEQFF.

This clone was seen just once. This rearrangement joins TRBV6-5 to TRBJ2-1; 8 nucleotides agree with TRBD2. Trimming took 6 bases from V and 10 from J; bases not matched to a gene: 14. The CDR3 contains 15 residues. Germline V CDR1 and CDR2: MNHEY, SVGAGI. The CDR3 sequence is CASRDAGGQLKEQFF. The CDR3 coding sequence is TGTGCCAGCAGAGACGCGGGAGGCCAATTAAAAGAGCAGTTCTTC.

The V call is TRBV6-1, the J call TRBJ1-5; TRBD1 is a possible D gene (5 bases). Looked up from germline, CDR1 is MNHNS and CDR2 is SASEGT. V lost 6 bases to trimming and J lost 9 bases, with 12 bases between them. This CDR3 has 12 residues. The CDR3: CASSPGTLPQHF. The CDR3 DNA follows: TGTGCCAGCAGCCCCGGGACTTTGCCCCAGCATTTT.

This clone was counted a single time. This CDR3 reads CASSSSDKQYF. The CDR3 nucleotides read TGTGCCAGCAGTTCCTCAGATAAGCAGTACTTC. The V and J genes are TRBV27 and TRBJ2-7; D is unresolved. The CDR3 is 11 residues long. Germline V gene data show CDR1 as MNHEY and CDR2 as SMNVEV (reference sequence). Trimming removed 4 bases from V and 8 bases from J, with 9 bases in between.

CDR3 sequence: CASSLGAVGQPFSGNTIYF. The CDR3, as DNA: TGTGCCAGCAGCTTAGGAGCGGTAGGGCAGCCATTCTCTGGAAACACCATATATTTT. The genes are TRBV7-9 and TRBJ1-3; D gene unclear. The V end was cut by 1 base, the J end by 0 bases, with 19 bases between. This CDR3 has 19 amino acids. The germline V gene has CDR1 SEHNR and CDR2 FQNEAQ (reference sequence).

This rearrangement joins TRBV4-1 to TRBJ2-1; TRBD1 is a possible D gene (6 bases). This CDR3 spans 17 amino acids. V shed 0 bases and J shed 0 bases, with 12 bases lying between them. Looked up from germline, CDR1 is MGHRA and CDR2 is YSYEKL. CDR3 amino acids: CASSQEGATVSYNEQFF. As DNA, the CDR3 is TGCGCCAGCAGCCAAGAGGGGGCTACGGTCTCCTACAATGAGCAGTTCTTC.

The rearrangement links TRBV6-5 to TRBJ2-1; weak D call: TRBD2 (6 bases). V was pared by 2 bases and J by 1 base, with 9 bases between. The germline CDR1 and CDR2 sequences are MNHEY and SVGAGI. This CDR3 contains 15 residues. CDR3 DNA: TGTGCCAGCAGTTACAGGAGGGATTCCTACAATGAGCAGTTCTTC. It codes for CASSYRRDSYNEQFF.

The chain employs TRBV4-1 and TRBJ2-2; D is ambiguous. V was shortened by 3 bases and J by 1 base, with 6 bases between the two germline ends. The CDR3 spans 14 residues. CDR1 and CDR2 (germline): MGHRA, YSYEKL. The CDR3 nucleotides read TGCGCCAGCAGCCATGTACAGAACACCGGGGAGCTGTTTTTT. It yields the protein CASSHVQNTGELFF.

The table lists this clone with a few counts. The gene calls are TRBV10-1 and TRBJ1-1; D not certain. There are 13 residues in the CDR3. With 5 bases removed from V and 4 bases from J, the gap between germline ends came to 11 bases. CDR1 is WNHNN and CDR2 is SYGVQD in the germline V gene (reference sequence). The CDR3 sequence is CASSQGSSTEAFF. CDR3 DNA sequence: TGCGCCAGCAGTCAAGGGAGTTCCACTGAAGCTTTCTTT.

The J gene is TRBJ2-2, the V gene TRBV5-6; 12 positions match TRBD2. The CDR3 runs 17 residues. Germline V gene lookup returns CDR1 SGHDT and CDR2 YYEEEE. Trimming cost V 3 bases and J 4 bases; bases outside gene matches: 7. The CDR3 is CASSSLAGGPGTGELFF. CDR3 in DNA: TGTGCCAGCAGCTCTCTAGCGGGAGGGCCCGGCACCGGGGAGCTGTTTTTT.

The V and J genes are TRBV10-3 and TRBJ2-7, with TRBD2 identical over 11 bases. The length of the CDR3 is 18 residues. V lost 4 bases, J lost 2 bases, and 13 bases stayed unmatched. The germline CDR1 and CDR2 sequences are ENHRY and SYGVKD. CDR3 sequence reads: CAISVLYPSGRPTYEQYF. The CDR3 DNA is TGTGCCATCAGTGTTCTCTACCCTAGCGGGAGGCCTACCTACGAGCAGTACTTC.

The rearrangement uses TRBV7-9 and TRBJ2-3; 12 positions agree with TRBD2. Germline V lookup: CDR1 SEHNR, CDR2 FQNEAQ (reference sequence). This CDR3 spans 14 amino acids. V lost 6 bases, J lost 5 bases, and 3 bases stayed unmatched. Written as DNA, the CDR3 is TGTGCCAGCAGTCAGACTAGCGGGAGAGATACGCAGTATTTT. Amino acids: CASSQTSGRDTQYF.

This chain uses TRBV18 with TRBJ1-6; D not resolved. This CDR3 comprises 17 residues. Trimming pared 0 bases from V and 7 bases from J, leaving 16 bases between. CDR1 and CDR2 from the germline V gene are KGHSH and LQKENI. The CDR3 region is CASSPPKRGLSNSPLHF. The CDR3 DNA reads TGTGCCAGCTCACCACCAAAAAGAGGACTGTCAAATTCACCCCTCCACTTT.

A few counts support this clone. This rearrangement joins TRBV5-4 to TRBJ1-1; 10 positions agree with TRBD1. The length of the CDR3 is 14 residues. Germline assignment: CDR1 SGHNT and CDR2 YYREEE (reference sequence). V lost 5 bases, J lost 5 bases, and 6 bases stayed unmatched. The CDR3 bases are TGTGCCAGCAGTCAGACAGGGGGCAATACTGAAGCTTTCTTT. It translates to CASSQTGGNTEAFF.

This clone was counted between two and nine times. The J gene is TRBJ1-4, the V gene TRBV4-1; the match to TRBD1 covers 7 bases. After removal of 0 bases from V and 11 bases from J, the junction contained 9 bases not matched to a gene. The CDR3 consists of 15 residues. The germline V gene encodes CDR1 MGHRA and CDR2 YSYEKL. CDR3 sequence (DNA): TGCGCCAGCAGCCAAGATGATACAGGGGTTAATAAACTGTTTTTT. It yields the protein CASSQDDTGVNKLFF.